Shown below are 25 T cell receptor beta chains from a single sample sequenced in a study of OX40 agonist ivuxolimab in advanced cancers. Using immunoSEQ multiplex PCR, the repertoire was profiled, and TCRdb retains in-frame clones only, with some absent. Among fewer than 80,000 clones listed, 85% to 90% were seen once. The specimen comprised CD4+ or CD8+ T cells sorted from blood, sampled in a trial of the OX40 agonist ivuxolimab. Receptor source: an adult with an advanced solid tumor such as melanoma, head and neck, liver or kidney cancer.

This chain uses TRBV19 with TRBJ1-5; D possibly corresponds to TRBD1 (5 bases). The CDR3 is made up of 14 amino acids. Germline CDR1 reads LNHDA; CDR2 reads SQIVND (reference sequence). Trimming removed 5 bases from V and 2 bases from J, with 10 bases in between. CDR3 amino acids: CASSPLGGNQPQHF. CDR3 nucleotide sequence: TGTGCCAGTAGTCCATTGGGGGGCAATCAGCCCCAGCATTTT.

CDR3 coding DNA: TGTGCCAGCAGTTTAGCGGGGGGCGGCACTGAAGCTTTCTTT. Translation gives CASSLAGGGTEAFF. The chain uses TRBV27 and TRBJ1-1, with TRBD1 as a possible D gene (6 bases). This CDR3 contains 14 residues. Germline V gene sequence: CDR1 MNHEY, CDR2 SMNVEV (reference sequence). V was trimmed by 2 bases and J by 4 bases, leaving 11 bases between them.

V gene TRBV7-6 combines with J gene TRBJ2-1; 7 bases are a match to TRBD1. The CDR3 covers 16 residues. The trim removed 1 base at V and 3 bases at J, leaving 6 bases unmatched. Germline V gives CDR1 SGHVS, CDR2 FNYEAQ. DNA of the CDR3: TGTGCCAGCAGCTTAGTAGAGGGGGCCCTCTACAATGAGCAGTTCTTC. Protein: CASSLVEGALYNEQFF.

The rearrangement uses TRBV19 and TRBJ1-2, with D possibly TRBD1 on 6 matching bases. Trimming pared 6 bases from V and 2 bases from J, leaving 13 bases between. Germline CDR1 is LNHDA and CDR2 is SQIVND (reference sequence). This CDR3 comprises 14 residues. The CDR3: CASSDRMQNYGYTF. CDR3 nucleotides: TGTGCCAGTAGCGACAGGATGCAAAACTATGGCTACACCTTC.

CDR3 protein: CASSPLPGLANNEQFF. The CDR3 DNA sequence: TGCGCCAGCAGTCCCCTCCCGGGACTAGCAAACAATGAGCAGTTCTTC. The rearrangement uses TRBV4-3 and TRBJ2-1; 9 positions agree with TRBD2. V lost 6 bases, J lost 5 bases, and 11 bases stayed unmatched. CDR1 is LGHNA and CDR2 is YSLEER in the germline V gene. This CDR3 contains 16 residues.

The chain joins TRBV5-4 to TRBJ1-1, with D unclear. Germline CDR1 SGHNT, CDR2 YYREEE (reference sequence). The CDR3 runs 14 residues. The V and J ends lost 2 bases and 1 base respectively, with 9 bases between them. The CDR3 DNA follows: TGTGCCAGCAGCTTTATGGGTGGGAACACTGAAGCTTTCTTT. This encodes CASSFMGGNTEAFF.

Details on this clone: A read error may produce the germline difference seen at one junction end. The genes are TRBV7-7 and TRBJ1-1; D may be TRBD1 (6 bases). This CDR3 is 15 amino acids long. Germline V gene sequence: CDR1 SSHAT, CDR2 FNYEAQ (reference sequence). CDR3 nucleotides: TGTGCTAGCAGCCCCTGGACGGGACAAGGCACTGAAGCTTTCTTT. Translation: CASSPWTGQGTEAFF.

The chain uses TRBV5-6 and TRBJ1-3; no clear D. CDR3 length: 16 amino acids. V was shortened by 5 bases and J by 0 bases, with 15 bases between the two germline ends. Germline CDR1 reads SGHDT; CDR2 reads YYEEEE. The CDR3 reads CASSTTGLYSGNTIYF. In nucleotides, the CDR3 is TGTGCCAGCAGTACGACCGGGCTTTACTCTGGAAACACCATATATTTT.

This clone has a single count. The genes are TRBV19 and TRBJ2-1; 10 nucleotides line up with TRBD2. This CDR3 has 15 residues. Germline lookup yields CDR1 LNHDA and CDR2 SQIVND (reference sequence). V lost 3 bases, J lost 8 bases, and 7 bases stayed unmatched. CDR3 sequence: CASSMMASGSYEQFF. The CDR3 coding sequence is TGTGCCAGTAGTATGATGGCTAGCGGGAGCTATGAGCAGTTCTTC.

The chain couples TRBV7-9 to TRBJ2-3; 10 bases are a match to TRBD2. Germline lookup yields CDR1 SEHNR and CDR2 FQNEAQ (reference sequence). This CDR3 region has 16 residues. V shed 2 bases, J shed 3 bases, and the junction held 5 bases outside the gene matches. Here the CDR3 reads CASSLSSSGRTDTQYF. CDR3 DNA: TGTGCCAGCAGCTTATCTTCTAGCGGGAGAACAGATACGCAGTATTTT.

The gene calls are TRBV11-2 and TRBJ1-1; no definite D call. Germline CDR1 SGHAT, CDR2 FQNNGV. The CDR3 loop spans 14 amino acids. V was shortened by 0 bases and J by 11 bases, with 16 bases between the two germline ends. CDR3 coding DNA: TGTGCCAGCAGCTTAGATGTAAGGCCCAACGAGGCTTTCTTT. It codes for CASSLDVRPNEAFF.

The gene calls are TRBV4-3 and TRBJ2-7; 10 bases are a match to TRBD2. Germline-derived CDR1 and CDR2 are LGHNA and YSLEER. This CDR3 comprises 17 residues. V dropped 0 bases and J dropped 0; count of bases not matched to a gene: 5. Here the CDR3 DNA reads TGCGCCAGCAGCCAAGATCAGTGGACTAGCGGCTCCTACGAGCAGTACTTC. It encodes CASSQDQWTSGSYEQYF.

The chain couples TRBV19 to TRBJ2-7; no firm D call. Germline-derived CDR1 and CDR2 are LNHDA and SQIVND (reference sequence). Trimming removed 3 bases from V and 3 bases from J, with 9 bases in between. The CDR3 covers 13 residues. CDR3 sequence (DNA): TGTGCCAGTAGTATGAATCCTAGCTACGAGCAGTACTTC. This codes for CASSMNPSYEQYF.

Comments on this clone: This CDR3 is also generated by other DNA sequences in the sample. The V and J genes are TRBV6-5 and TRBJ1-5, with a weak D call TRBD1 (6 bases). V was trimmed by 0 bases and J by 7 bases, leaving 10 bases between them. The germline V gene encodes CDR1 MNHEY and CDR2 SVGAGI. The CDR3 covers 14 residues. The CDR3 reads CASSYSGGGQPQHF. The CDR3 nucleotides are TGTGCCAGCAGTTACTCTGGTGGGGGCCAGCCCCAGCATTTT.

The chain combines TRBV6-1 with TRBJ1-3; the D gene is possibly TRBD1 (5 bases). The CDR3 loop spans 14 amino acids. V gave up 8 bases and J gave up 0 bases, with 11 bases separating them. Germline assignment: CDR1 MNHNS and CDR2 SASEGT. Here the CDR3 DNA reads TGTGCCAGCCGGTGGGGGGTCTCTGGAAACACCATATATTTT. Protein: CASRWGVSGNTIYF.

This clone was seen only once. Other DNA sequences in the sample encode the same CDR3. CDR3 protein: CASSLAGDYGYTF. The CDR3 DNA sequence: TGTGCCAGCAGTTTAGCAGGAGACTATGGCTACACCTTC. The chain combines TRBV27 with TRBJ1-2; D unresolved. V was pared by 2 bases and J by 3 bases, with 7 bases between. The CDR3 length is 13 residues. Germline CDR1 is MNHEY and CDR2 is SMNVEV (reference sequence).

The J gene is TRBJ1-2, the V gene TRBV5-5; 9 positions agree with TRBD1. J was trimmed by 1 base and V by 3 bases; bases with no gene match: 10. The CDR3 runs to 17 residues. Germline CDR1 reads SGHKS; CDR2 reads YYEKEE (reference sequence). The CDR3 nucleotides read TGTGCCAGCAGCTACCGGGACAGGGTGGTAGATAACTATGGCTACACCTTC. Its protein product is CASSYRDRVVDNYGYTF.

This chain joins TRBV19 and TRBJ2-3; D gene uncertain. Germline lookup yields CDR1 LNHDA and CDR2 SQIVND (reference sequence). With 5 bases removed from V and 5 bases from J, the gap between germline ends came to 8 bases. The CDR3 sequence is 12 residues long. CDR3 bases: TGTGCCAGTAGTCCTTCAATAGATACGCAGTATTTT. This encodes CASSPSIDTQYF.

V usage is TRBV27 and J usage is TRBJ2-5; 7 bases match TRBD1. The CDR3 loop spans 17 amino acids. J gave up 3 bases and V 5 bases, and 15 bases lay outside the gene matches. Looked up from germline, CDR1 is MNHEY and CDR2 is SMNVEV (reference sequence). The CDR3 protein is CASSPLRRGTVEETQYF. CDR3 nucleotides: TGTGCCAGCAGTCCCCTTCGCCGTGGGACAGTCGAAGAGACCCAGTACTTC.

The chain couples TRBV7-6 to TRBJ2-1; 7 bases are shared with TRBD2. The CDR3 runs to 13 residues. J was trimmed by 5 bases and V by 6 bases; bases with no gene match: 4. The germline gives CDR1 SGHVS, CDR2 FNYEAQ. The CDR3 sequence: CASRGGVHNEQFF. As DNA, the CDR3 is TGTGCCAGCAGGGGGGGGGTCCACAATGAGCAGTTCTTC.

The J gene is TRBJ2-2, the V gene TRBV15; 7 nucleotides line up with TRBD2. The CDR3 sequence is 17 residues long. Per germline, CDR1 LNHNV and CDR2 YYDKDF (reference sequence). J lost 2 bases, V lost 0 bases, and 6 bases had no gene match. CDR3 in amino acids: CATSREGGQFNTGELFF. The CDR3 DNA reads TGTGCCACCAGCAGAGAGGGAGGGCAGTTCAACACCGGGGAGCTGTTTTTT.

The V gene is TRBV19, the J gene TRBJ2-1, with D uncertain. Trimming took off 2 bases at V and 8 bases at J, with 10 bases between the two ends. The CDR3 totals 13 residues. Per germline, CDR1 LNHDA and CDR2 SQIVND (reference sequence). CDR3 residues: CASSINLRDEQFF. In DNA, the CDR3 is TGTGCCAGTAGTATAAACCTCCGGGATGAGCAGTTCTTC.

The rearrangement links TRBV19 to TRBJ2-5; 10 bases line up with TRBD2. CDR3 length equals 15 residues. Germline V lookup: CDR1 LNHDA, CDR2 SQIVND (reference sequence). Losses at the gene ends were 5 bases for V and 2 bases for J; bases not matched to a gene: 5. The CDR3 DNA reads as TGTGCCAGTAGTTTTCTAGCGGGAGATCAAGAGACCCAGTACTTC. Amino acid sequence: CASSFLAGDQETQYF.

This chain links TRBV13 with TRBJ2-7; 11 nucleotides match TRBD2. V lost 4 bases to trimming and J lost 3 bases; unmatched junction nucleotides: 2. The germline CDR1 and CDR2 sequences are PRHDT and FYEKMQ (reference sequence). This CDR3 region has 14 residues. The CDR3 DNA reads TGTGCCAGCAGCTCCGGGACTAGCGGCTACGAGCAGTACTTC. It translates to CASSSGTSGYEQYF.

The chain joins TRBV18 to TRBJ2-7; D unresolved. Trimming shortened V by 3 bases and J by 4 bases, and 10 bases separated the two germline ends. Per germline, CDR1 KGHSH and CDR2 LQKENI. The CDR3 has 13 amino acids. CDR3 region: CASSPRPRYEQYF. CDR3 nucleotide sequence: TGTGCCAGCTCACCGAGACCCAGATACGAGCAGTACTTC.